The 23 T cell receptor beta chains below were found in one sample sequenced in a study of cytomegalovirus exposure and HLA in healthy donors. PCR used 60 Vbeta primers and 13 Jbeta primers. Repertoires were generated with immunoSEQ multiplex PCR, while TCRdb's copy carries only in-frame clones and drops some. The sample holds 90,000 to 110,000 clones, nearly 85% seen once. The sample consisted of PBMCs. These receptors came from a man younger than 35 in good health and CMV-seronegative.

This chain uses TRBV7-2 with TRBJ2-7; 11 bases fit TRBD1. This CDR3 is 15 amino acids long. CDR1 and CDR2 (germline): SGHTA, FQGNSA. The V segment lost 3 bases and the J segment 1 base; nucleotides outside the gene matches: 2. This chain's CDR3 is CASSFGTGGSYEQYF. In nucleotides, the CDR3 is TGTGCCAGCAGCTTCGGGACAGGGGGGTCCTACGAGCAGTACTTC.

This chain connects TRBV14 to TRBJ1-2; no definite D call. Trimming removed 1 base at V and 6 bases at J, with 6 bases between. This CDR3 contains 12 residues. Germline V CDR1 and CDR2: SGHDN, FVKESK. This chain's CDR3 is CASSQVRDGYTF. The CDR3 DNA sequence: TGTGCCAGCAGCCAAGTCCGGGATGGCTACACCTTC.

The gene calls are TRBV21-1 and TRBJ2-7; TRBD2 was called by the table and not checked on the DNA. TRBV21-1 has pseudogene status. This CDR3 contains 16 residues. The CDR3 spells CASSLPLGLPKDEQYF. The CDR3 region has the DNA TGTGCCAGCAGCCTACCCCTGGGACTTCCCAAGGACGAGCAGTACTTC.

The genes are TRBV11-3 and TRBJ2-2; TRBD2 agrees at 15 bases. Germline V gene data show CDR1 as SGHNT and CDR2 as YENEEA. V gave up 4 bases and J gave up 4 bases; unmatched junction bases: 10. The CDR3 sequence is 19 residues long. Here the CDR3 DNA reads TGTGCCAGCAGCTCCAGAGGGACTAGCGGGAGGAGGAGCACCGGGGAGCTGTTTTTT. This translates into CASSSRGTSGRRSTGELFF.

The CDR3 reads CASSRMIGQAYEQYF. The CDR3 region has the DNA TGTGCCAGCAGTCGTATGATAGGACAGGCCTACGAGCAGTACTTC. The V and J genes are TRBV27 and TRBJ2-7, with 7 bases matching TRBD1. The V segment lost 5 bases and the J segment 2 bases; nucleotides outside the gene matches: 9. This CDR3 comprises 15 residues. CDR1 and CDR2 (germline): MNHEY, SMNVEV (reference sequence).

The CDR3 DNA reads as TGTGCCAGTAGTAGGGAGGATAGCGGGGATAAAAACATTCAGTACTTC. This translates into CASSREDSGDKNIQYF. The chain joins TRBV19 to TRBJ2-4, with 8 bases lining up with TRBD2. CDR3 length: 16 residues. With 4 bases clipped from V and 4 bases from J, the junction kept 9 bases outside the gene matches. Germline V lookup: CDR1 LNHDA, CDR2 SQIVND (reference sequence).

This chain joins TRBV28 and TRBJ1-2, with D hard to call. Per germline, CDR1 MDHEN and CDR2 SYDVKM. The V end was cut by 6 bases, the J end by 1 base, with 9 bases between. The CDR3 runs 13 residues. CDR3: CASSSRNNYGYTF. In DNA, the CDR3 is TGTGCCAGCAGCTCCAGGAATAACTATGGCTACACCTTC.

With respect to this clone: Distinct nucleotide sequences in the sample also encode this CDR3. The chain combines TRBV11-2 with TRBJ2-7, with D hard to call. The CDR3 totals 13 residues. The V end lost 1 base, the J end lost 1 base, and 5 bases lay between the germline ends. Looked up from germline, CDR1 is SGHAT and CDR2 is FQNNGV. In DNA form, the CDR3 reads TGTGCCAGCAGCTTAGGCGGATCCTACGAGCAGTACTTC. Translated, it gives CASSLGGSYEQYF. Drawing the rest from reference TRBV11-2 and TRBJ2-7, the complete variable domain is EAGVAQSPRYKIIEKRQSVAFWCNPISGHATLYWYQQILGQGPKLLIQFQNNGVVDDSQLPKDRFSAERLKGVDSTLKIQPAKLEDSAVYLCASSLGGSYEQYFGPGTRLTVT.

Written as DNA, the CDR3 is TGTGCCAGCAGTGGGGCCGAGCAGTTCTTC. Translation gives CASSGAEQFF. V gene TRBV25-1 combines with J gene TRBJ2-1; D unclear. The CDR3 covers 10 residues. V lost 4 bases and J lost 10, with 5 bases in between. Germline-derived CDR1 and CDR2 are MGHDK and SYGVNS.

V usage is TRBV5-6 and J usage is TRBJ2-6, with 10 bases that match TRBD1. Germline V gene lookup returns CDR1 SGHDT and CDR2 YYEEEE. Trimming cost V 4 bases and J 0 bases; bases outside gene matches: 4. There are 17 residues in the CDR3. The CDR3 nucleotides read TGTGCCAGCAGCCCCGGGACAGGGGACTCTGGGGCCAACGTCCTGACTTTC. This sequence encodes CASSPGTGDSGANVLTF. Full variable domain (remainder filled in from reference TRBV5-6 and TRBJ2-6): DAGVTQSPTHLIKTRGQQVTLRCSPKSGHDTVSWYQQALGQGPQFIFQYYEEEERQRGNFPDRFSGHQFPNYSSELNVNALLLGDSALYLCASSPGTGDSGANVLTFGAGSRLTVL.

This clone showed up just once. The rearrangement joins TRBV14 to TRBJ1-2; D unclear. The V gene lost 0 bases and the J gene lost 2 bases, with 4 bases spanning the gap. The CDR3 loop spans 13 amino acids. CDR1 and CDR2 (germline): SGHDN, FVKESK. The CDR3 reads CASSQDLNYGYTF. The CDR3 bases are TGTGCCAGCAGCCAAGATTTAAACTATGGCTACACCTTC.

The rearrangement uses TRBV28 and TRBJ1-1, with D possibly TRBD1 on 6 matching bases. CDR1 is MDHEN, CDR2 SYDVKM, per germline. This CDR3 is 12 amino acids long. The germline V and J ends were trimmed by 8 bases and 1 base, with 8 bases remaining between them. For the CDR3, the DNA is TGTGCCAGCCGGACAGAGAACACTGAAGCTTTCTTT. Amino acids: CASRTENTEAFF.

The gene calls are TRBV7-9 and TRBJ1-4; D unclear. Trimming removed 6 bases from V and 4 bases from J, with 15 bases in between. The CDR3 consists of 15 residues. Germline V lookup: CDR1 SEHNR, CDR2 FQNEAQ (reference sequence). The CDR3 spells CASSPFRFGNEKLFF. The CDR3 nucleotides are TGTGCCAGCAGTCCTTTCAGGTTCGGTAATGAAAAACTGTTTTTT. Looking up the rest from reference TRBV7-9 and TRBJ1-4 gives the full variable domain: DTGVSQNPRHKITKRGQNVTFRCDPISEHNRLYWYRQTLGQGPEFLTYFQNEAQLEKSRLLSDRFSAERPKGSFSTLEIQRTEQGDSAMYLCASSPFRFGNEKLFFGSGTQLSVL.

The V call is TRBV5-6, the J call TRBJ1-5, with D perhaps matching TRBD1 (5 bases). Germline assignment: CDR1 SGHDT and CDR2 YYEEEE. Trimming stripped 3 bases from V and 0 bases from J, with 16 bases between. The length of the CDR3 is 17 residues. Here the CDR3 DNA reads TGTGCCAGCAGCTCCGGACATTCACTACTTAGCAATCAGCCCCAGCATTTT. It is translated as CASSSGHSLLSNQPQHF.

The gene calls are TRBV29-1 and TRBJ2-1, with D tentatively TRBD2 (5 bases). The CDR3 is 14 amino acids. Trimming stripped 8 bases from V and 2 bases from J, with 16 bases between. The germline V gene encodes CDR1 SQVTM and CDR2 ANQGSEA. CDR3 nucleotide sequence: TGCAGCACCAGTTGGATCGGGACCTACAATGAGCAGTTCTTC. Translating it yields CSTSWIGTYNEQFF.

The CDR3 protein is CASSRTSGSNEQYF. The CDR3 coding sequence is TGTGCCAGCAGCCGGACTAGCGGGAGTAATGAGCAGTACTTC. The V call is TRBV7-2, the J call TRBJ2-7, with 13 nucleotides matching TRBD2. Trimming cost V 5 bases and J 7 bases; bases outside gene matches: 5. The CDR3 is made up of 14 amino acids. In germline, CDR1 is SGHTA, CDR2 FQGNSA. Based on the CDR3 plus reference TRBV7-2 and TRBJ2-7, the full variable domain is GAGVSQSPSNKVTEKGKDVELRCDPISGHTALYWYRQSLGQGLEFLIYFQGNSAPDKSGLPSDRFSAERTGGSVSTLTIQRTQQEDSAVYLCASSRTSGSNEQYFGPGTRLTVT.

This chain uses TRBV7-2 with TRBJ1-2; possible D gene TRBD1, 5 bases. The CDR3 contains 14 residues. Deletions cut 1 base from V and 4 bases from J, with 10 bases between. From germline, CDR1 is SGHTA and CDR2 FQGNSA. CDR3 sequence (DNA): TGTGCCAGCAGCTTAGGCAGGGAAGTCTATGGCTACACCTTC. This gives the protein CASSLGREVYGYTF. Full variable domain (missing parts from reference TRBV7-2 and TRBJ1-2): GAGVSQSPSNKVTEKGKDVELRCDPISGHTALYWYRQSLGQGLEFLIYFQGNSAPDKSGLPSDRFSAERTGGSVSTLTIQRTQQEDSAVYLCASSLGREVYGYTFGSGTRLTVV.

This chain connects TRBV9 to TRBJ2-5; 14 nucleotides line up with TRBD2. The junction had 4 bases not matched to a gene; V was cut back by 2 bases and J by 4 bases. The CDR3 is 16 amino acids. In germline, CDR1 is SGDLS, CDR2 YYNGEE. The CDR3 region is CASSVGLAGVSETQYF. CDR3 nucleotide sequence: TGTGCCAGCAGCGTGGGACTAGCGGGAGTATCAGAGACCCAGTACTTC.

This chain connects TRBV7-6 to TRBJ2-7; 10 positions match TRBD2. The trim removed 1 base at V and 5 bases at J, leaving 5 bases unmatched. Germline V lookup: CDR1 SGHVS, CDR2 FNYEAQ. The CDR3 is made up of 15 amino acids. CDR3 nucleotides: TGTGCCAGCAGCTTAGGGACTAGCGGTCCGGACGAGCAGTACTTC. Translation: CASSLGTSGPDEQYF.

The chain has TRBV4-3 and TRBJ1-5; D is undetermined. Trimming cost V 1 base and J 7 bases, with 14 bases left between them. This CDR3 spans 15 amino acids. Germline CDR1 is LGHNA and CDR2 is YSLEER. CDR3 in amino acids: CASSQVRTGGQPQHF. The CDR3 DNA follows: TGCGCCAGCAGCCAAGTTAGGACGGGAGGCCAGCCCCAGCATTTT.

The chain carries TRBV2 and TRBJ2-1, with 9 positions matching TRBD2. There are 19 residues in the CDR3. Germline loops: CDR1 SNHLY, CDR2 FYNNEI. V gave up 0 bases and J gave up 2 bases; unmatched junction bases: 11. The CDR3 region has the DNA TGTGCCAGCAGTGAAGCGCTTAGGCTAGCGGGACGGCCCTACAATGAGCAGTTCTTC. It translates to CASSEALRLAGRPYNEQFF.

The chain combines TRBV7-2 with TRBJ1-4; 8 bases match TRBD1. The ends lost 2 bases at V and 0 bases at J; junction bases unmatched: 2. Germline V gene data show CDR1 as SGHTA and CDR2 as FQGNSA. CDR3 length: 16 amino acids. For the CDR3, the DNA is TGTGCCAGCAGCTTAAACAGGGGGACAACTAATGAAAAACTGTTTTTT. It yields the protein CASSLNRGTTNEKLFF. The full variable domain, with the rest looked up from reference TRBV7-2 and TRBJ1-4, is GAGVSQSPSNKVTEKGKDVELRCDPISGHTALYWYRQSLGQGLEFLIYFQGNSAPDKSGLPSDRFSAERTGGSVSTLTIQRTQQEDSAVYLCASSLNRGTTNEKLFFGSGTQLSVL.

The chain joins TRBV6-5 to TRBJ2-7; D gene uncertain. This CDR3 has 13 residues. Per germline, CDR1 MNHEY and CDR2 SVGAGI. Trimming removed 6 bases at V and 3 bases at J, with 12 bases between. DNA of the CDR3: TGTGCCAGCAGCCTTTTCAACAGCTACGAGCAGTACTTC. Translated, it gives CASSLFNSYEQYF.